The 19 T cell receptor beta chains below come from one sample, sequenced in a study of blood T cell repertoires in COVID-19 (dated by TCRdb to about 2020). Receptors were amplified or captured by the immunoSEQ multiplex PCR assay. TCRdb took over this immuneACCESS table, retaining in-frame rearrangements with V and J assigned. Such tables are incomplete; in checked studies, under half of the missing clones stem from an unresolved V gene, and the remainder is unexplained. The sample table contains 180,000 or so clones; only one count was recorded for roughly 86% of them. The ten top clones hold around 5.7% of the sample. The sample was PBMCs or T cells enriched from blood (not recorded which). Receptors were obtained from a man between 40 and 49 years old with acute COVID-19.

This chain joins TRBV5-1 and TRBJ2-2; tentative D call: TRBD1 (5 bases). CDR1 SGHRS and CDR2 YFSETQ come from the germline V gene. The CDR3 sequence is 15 residues long. V was clipped by 0 bases and J by 8 bases, with 14 bases between them. The CDR3 region is CASSLGSTAGGELFF. The CDR3 coding sequence is TGCGCCAGCAGCTTGGGATCGACAGCCGGTGGGGAGCTGTTTTTT.

The chain recombines TRBV28 with TRBJ2-7; 7 nucleotides match TRBD1. Germline V CDR1 and CDR2: MDHEN, SYDVKM. Losses at the gene ends were 7 bases for V and 3 bases for J; bases not matched to a gene: 6. CDR3 length equals 13 residues. Here the CDR3 DNA reads TGTGCCAGCAAGGGGACAGTGTACTACGAGCAGTACTTC. It codes for CASKGTVYYEQYF.

The chain employs TRBV19 and TRBJ2-1, with 8 bases aligning to TRBD1. V was clipped by 3 bases and J by 8 bases; unmatched bases: 3. Germline V gene data show CDR1 as LNHDA and CDR2 as SQIVND (reference sequence). The CDR3 consists of 13 residues. In DNA, the CDR3 is TGTGCCAGTAGTATCCAGGGGGCCTATGAGCAGTTCTTC. It translates to CASSIQGAYEQFF.

The count of this clone is one. J is TRBJ2-1 and V is TRBV20-1; maybe TRBD1 (6 bases). The V end lost 6 bases, the J end lost 5 bases, and 8 bases lay between the germline ends. The V gene's germline CDR1 is DFQATT and CDR2 SNEGSKA (reference sequence). The length of the CDR3 is 11 residues. CDR3 region: CSAQGNNEQFF. CDR3 nucleotides: TGCAGTGCCCAGGGGAACAATGAGCAGTTCTTC.

This sequence joins TRBV4-1 and TRBJ1-6, with a weak D call TRBD1 (5 bases). Germline CDR1 MGHRA, CDR2 YSYEKL. Trimming took off 0 bases at V and 9 bases at J, with 12 bases between the two ends. The CDR3 runs 15 residues. For the CDR3, the DNA is TGCGCCAGCAGCCAAGAACGCACCCAGGGTTCACCCCTCCACTTT. It yields the protein CASSQERTQGSPLHF.

The chain uses TRBV3-1 (or the pseudogene TRBV3-2) and TRBJ2-1, with TRBD1 identical over 9 bases. The junction had 4 bases not matched to a gene; V was cut back by 1 base and J by 9 bases. Germline-derived CDR1 and CDR2 are LGHDT and YNNKEL (reference sequence). This CDR3 contains 14 residues. CDR3 region: CASSQAGQGAEQFF. The CDR3 DNA follows: TGTGCCAGCAGCCAAGCGGGACAGGGAGCTGAGCAGTTCTTC.

This rearrangement joins TRBV18 to TRBJ2-7; 9 bases agree with TRBD1. The CDR3 is 16 residues long. Germline assignment: CDR1 KGHSH and CDR2 LQKENI. V lost 3 bases, J lost 4 bases, and 10 bases stayed unmatched. The CDR3 loop is CASSPQVTGGGYEQYF. Written as DNA, the CDR3 is TGTGCCAGCTCACCTCAGGTGACAGGGGGAGGTTACGAGCAGTACTTC.

CDR3 region: CASSFWLAEKEETQYF. The CDR3 nucleotides are TGTGCCAGCAGTTTCTGGCTAGCGGAGAAGGAAGAGACCCAGTACTTC. This sequence joins TRBV28 and TRBJ2-5, with 7 bases that match TRBD2. There are 16 residues in the CDR3. Germline CDR1 reads MDHEN; CDR2 reads SYDVKM. The J segment lost 3 bases and the V segment lost 3 bases, leaving 10 bases of the junction unmatched.

This clone was counted only a few times. The CDR3 DNA reads TGTGCCAGCAGCCAGACTAGCAGGTTAAGCTCCTACGAGCAGTACTTC. Protein product: CASSQTSRLSSYEQYF. This sequence joins TRBV3-1 (or the pseudogene TRBV3-2) and TRBJ2-7, with 7 positions matching TRBD2. V lost 3 bases and J lost 0; bases outside the gene matches: 8. The germline V gene has CDR1 LGHDT and CDR2 YNNKEL (reference sequence). This CDR3 contains 16 residues.

This chain uses TRBV10-3 with TRBJ2-5, with 9 bases lining up with TRBD1. Germline V lookup: CDR1 ENHRY, CDR2 SYGVKD. This CDR3 has 14 amino acids. V trimming: 6 bases; J trimming: 4 bases; junction bases outside the gene matches: 6. The CDR3 nucleotides read TGTGCCATCAGACAGGGACAGGGCGGAGAGACCCAGTACTTC. Its protein is CAIRQGQGGETQYF.

The chain carries TRBV30 and TRBJ2-1; 8 bases are a match to TRBD1. Germline trimming cut 5 bases from V and 2 bases from J; bases unmatched to any gene: 8. The CDR3 runs to 15 residues. The germline CDR1 and CDR2 sequences are GTSNPN and SVGIG (reference sequence). The DNA for the CDR3 is TGTGCCTGGCGGCACCGGGACAGGCCCTACAATGAGCAGTTCTTC. It yields the protein CAWRHRDRPYNEQFF.

V is TRBV20-1 and J is TRBJ2-7; D is unclear. Germline loops: CDR1 DFQATT, CDR2 SNEGSKA (reference sequence). The CDR3 loop spans 11 amino acids. The CDR3 region has the DNA TGCAGCCACACAAATACCTACGAGCAGTACTTC. Translation gives CSHTNTYEQYF.

This clone is a singleton in its sample. The chain carries TRBV25-1 and TRBJ1-4, with 9 bases that match TRBD1. V lost 4 bases and J lost 9; bases outside the gene matches: 12. Germline CDR1 reads MGHDK; CDR2 reads SYGVNS. There are 16 residues in the CDR3. CDR3 nucleotide sequence: TGTGCCAGCAGTGTCACCGGGACAGGGAAGGTAAAAAAACTGTTTTTT. Its translation is CASSVTGTGKVKKLFF. Full variable domain (missing parts from reference TRBV25-1 and TRBJ1-4): EADIYQTPRYLVIGTGKKITLECSQTMGHDKMYWYQQDPGMELHLIHYSYGVNSTEKGDLSSESTVSRIRTEHFPLTLESARPSHTSQYLCASSVTGTGKVKKLFFGSGTQLSVL.

This clone was detected once. The V gene is TRBV5-1, the J gene TRBJ2-2; D is undetermined. V lost 2 bases and J 7 bases, leaving 6 bases between the germline ends. Germline V gene data show CDR1 as SGHRS and CDR2 as YFSETQ. The CDR3 runs 12 residues. The CDR3 is CASSLTGGELFF. The CDR3 DNA is TGCGCCAGCAGCTTAACGGGCGGGGAGCTGTTTTTT.

This clone was seen a handful of times. The rearrangement links TRBV5-8 to TRBJ2-7, with D perhaps TRBD1 (6 bases). The CDR3 spans 13 residues. With 4 bases removed from V and 3 bases from J, the gap between germline ends came to 11 bases. Germline V gives CDR1 SGHTS, CDR2 YDEGEE. The CDR3 sequence: CASSAGTHYEQYF. The CDR3 DNA is TGTGCCAGCAGCGCCGGGACACACTACGAGCAGTACTTC.

This chain's CDR3 is CASSSRRTGANTEAFF. CDR3 nucleotides: TGTGCCAGCAGTTCCCGGCGGACAGGAGCGAACACTGAAGCTTTCTTT. The chain uses TRBV28 and TRBJ1-1; 7 bases agree with TRBD1. The CDR3 is 16 residues long. V was clipped by 4 bases and J by 1 base; unmatched bases: 9. Germline V gene lookup returns CDR1 MDHEN and CDR2 SYDVKM.

V gene TRBV27 combines with J gene TRBJ2-7; 11 bases are shared with TRBD2. Germline lookup yields CDR1 MNHEY and CDR2 SMNVEV (reference sequence). CDR3 length: 18 residues. The V gene end was trimmed by 3 bases and the J gene end by 3 bases; junction bases not matched to a gene: 13. The CDR3 region is CASSLSAISGRAIYEQYF. The CDR3 bases are TGTGCCAGCAGTTTGTCAGCCATTAGCGGGAGGGCTATCTACGAGCAGTACTTC.

The chain joins TRBV7-3 to TRBJ2-7; weak D call: TRBD2 (5 bases). V dropped 5 bases and J dropped 3 bases, with 11 bases sitting between them. The germline gives CDR1 SGHTA, CDR2 FQGTGA. The CDR3 runs 13 residues. The CDR3 DNA is TGTGCCAGCAGCCCCGGGGAGAACTACGAGCAGTACTTC. Translating gives CASSPGENYEQYF.

The chain has TRBV5-4 and TRBJ2-2; 9 bases align to TRBD1. This CDR3 contains 15 residues. Germline CDR1 and CDR2: SGHNT and YYREEE (reference sequence). V dropped 3 bases and J dropped 4; count of bases not matched to a gene: 4. Here the CDR3 DNA reads TGTGCCAGCAGCTCCAGACAGGGGGTCACCGGGGAGCTGTTTTTT. Its protein is CASSSRQGVTGELFF.